This T cell receptor beta chain appears in the sequencing data of a study of cytomegalovirus exposure and HLA in healthy donors. The PCR had 60 Vbeta and 13 Jbeta primers. Generated by immunoSEQ multiplex PCR, the TCRdb table keeps only in-frame clones and is missing some. The table has 100,000 or so clones, about 78% seen once; the top ten hold 1% to 1.5%. This clone was seen only a few times. Antigen specificity is unknown. The study's findings and limits: A later analysis, which compared TCR beta chains of equal frequency, found the HLA-associated ones more clonally expanded. Association of a missense DCLRE1C variant with TCR beta V- and J-gene trimming was reported in a later analysis.

The CDR3 loop spans 14 amino acids. Between the trimmed V and J ends, which lost 4 bases and 6 bases, there was a span of 13 bases. Germline V gives CDR1 SGHRS, CDR2 YFSETQ. The sample consisted of PBMCs. The TCR sequence derives from a man aged 30 to 45 in good health and CMV-seronegative. The chain combines TRBV5-1 with TRBJ1-4; TRBD1 might be the D (5 bases). CDR3 protein: CASSPTALDEKLFF. The CDR3 DNA follows: TGCGCCAGCAGCCCGACAGCCCTGGATGAAAAACTGTTTTTT.